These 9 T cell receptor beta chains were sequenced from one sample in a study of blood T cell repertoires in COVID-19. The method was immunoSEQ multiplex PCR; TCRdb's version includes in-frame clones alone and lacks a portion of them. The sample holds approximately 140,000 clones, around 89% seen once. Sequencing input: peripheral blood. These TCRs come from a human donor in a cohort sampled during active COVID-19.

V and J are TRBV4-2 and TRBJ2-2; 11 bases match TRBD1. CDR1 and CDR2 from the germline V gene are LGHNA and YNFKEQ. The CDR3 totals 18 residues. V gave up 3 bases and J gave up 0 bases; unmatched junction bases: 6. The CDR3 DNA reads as TGTGCCAGCAGCCATACCCGGACAGGGGGCACGAACACCGGGGAGCTGTTTTTT. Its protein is CASSHTRTGGTNTGELFF.

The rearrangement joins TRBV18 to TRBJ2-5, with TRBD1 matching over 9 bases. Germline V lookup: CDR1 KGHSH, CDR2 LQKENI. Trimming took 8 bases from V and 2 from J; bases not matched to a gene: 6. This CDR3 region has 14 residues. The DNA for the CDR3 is TGTGCCAGCCTACGGGACAGGGCACAAGAGACCCAGTACTTC. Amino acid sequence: CASLRDRAQETQYF.

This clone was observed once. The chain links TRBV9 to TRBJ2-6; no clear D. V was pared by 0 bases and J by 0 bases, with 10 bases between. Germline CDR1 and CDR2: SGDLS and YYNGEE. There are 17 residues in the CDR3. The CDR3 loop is CASSVAPSDSGANVLTF. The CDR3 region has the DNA TGTGCCAGCAGCGTAGCCCCCAGCGACTCTGGGGCCAACGTCCTGACTTTC. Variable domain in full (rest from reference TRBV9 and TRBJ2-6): DSGVTQTPKHLITATGQRVTLRCSPRSGDLSVYWYQQSLDQGLQFLIQYYNGEERAKGNILERFSAQQFPDLHSELNLSSLELGDSALYFCASSVAPSDSGANVLTFGAGSRLTVL.

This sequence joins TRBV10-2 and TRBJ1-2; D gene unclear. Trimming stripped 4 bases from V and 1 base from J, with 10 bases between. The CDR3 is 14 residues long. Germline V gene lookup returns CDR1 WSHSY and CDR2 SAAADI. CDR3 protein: CASSVARFNYGYTF. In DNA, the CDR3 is TGCGCCAGCAGTGTCGCCAGATTTAACTATGGCTACACCTTC.

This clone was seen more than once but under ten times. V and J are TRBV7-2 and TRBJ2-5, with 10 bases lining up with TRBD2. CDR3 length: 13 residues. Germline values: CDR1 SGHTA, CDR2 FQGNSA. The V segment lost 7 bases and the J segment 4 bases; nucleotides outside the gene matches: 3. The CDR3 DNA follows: TGTGCCAGCACCTCTAGCGGGGGAGAGACCCAGTACTTC. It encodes CASTSSGGETQYF.

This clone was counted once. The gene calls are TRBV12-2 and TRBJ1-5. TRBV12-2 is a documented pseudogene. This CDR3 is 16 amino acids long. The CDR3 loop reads CASRFISGVCAQPQHF. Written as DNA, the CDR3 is TGTGCAAGTCGCTTCATTTCGGGTGTTTGCGCTCAGCCCCAGCATTTT.

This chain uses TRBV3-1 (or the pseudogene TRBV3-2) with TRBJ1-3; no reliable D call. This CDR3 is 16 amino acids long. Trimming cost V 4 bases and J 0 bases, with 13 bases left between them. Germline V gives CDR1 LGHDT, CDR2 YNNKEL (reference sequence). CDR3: CASSPGGFYSGNTIYF. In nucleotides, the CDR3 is TGTGCCAGCAGCCCTGGAGGATTTTACTCTGGAAACACCATATATTTT.

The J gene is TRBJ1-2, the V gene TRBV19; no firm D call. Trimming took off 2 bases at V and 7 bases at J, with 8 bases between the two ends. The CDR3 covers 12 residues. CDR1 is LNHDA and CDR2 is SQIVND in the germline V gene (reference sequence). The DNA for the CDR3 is TGTGCCAGTAGTATATACAGTGGTGGCTACACCTTC. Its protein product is CASSIYSGGYTF.

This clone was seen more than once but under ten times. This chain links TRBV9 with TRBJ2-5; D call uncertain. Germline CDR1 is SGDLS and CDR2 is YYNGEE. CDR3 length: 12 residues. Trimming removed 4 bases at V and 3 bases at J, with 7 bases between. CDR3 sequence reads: CASSSQKETQYF. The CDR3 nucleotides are TGTGCCAGCAGCTCACAGAAAGAGACCCAGTACTTC.